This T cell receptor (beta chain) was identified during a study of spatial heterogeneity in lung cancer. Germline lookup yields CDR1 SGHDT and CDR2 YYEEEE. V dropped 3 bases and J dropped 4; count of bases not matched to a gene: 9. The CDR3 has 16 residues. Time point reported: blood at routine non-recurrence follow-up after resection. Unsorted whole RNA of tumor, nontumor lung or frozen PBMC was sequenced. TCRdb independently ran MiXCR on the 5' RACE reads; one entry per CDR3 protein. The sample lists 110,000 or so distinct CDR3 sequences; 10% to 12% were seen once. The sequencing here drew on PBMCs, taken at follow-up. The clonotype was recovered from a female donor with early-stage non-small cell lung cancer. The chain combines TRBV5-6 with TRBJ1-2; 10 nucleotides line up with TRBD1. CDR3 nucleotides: TGTGCCAGCAGCTCATATTGGACAGGGGGATCCTATGGCTACACCTTC. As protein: CASSSYWTGGSYGYTF. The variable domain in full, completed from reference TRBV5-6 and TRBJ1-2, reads DAGVTQSPTHLIKTRGQQVTLRCSPKSGHDTVSWYQQALGQGPQFIFQYYEEEERQRGNFPDRFSGHQFPNYSSELNVNALLLGDSALYLCASSSYWTGGSYGYTFGSGTRLTVV.